What follows describes a single TCR beta chain. Roughly 0.45 to 1 ug RNA was reverse transcribed with random hexamers. Amplification of TCR beta CDR3 was carried out by immunoSEQ multiplex PCR, which covered 54 Vbeta and 13 Jbeta segments. Via MiXCR, TCRdb re-called the immunoSEQ multiplex PCR reads, giving one row per CDR3 protein. The sample has about 190,000 distinct CDR3 sequences; under 95% are singletons. CDR3 length equals 15 residues. Germline CDR1 SGHNT, CDR2 YYREEE (reference sequence). V lost 0 bases to trimming and J lost 4 bases, with 13 bases between them. The record originates from a study of CD8 T cells in Susac syndrome. CD8+ and CD4+ T cells from blood underwent TCR beta sequencing, which was carried out in a high-throughput format.

This clonotype was obtained from a human donor in good health. This rearrangement joins TRBV5-4 to TRBJ1-2; possibly TRBD1 for D (5 bases). Sequences were obtained from CD4+ T cells from PBMCs. CDR3 protein: CASSLVGRDRYGYTF. Written as DNA, the CDR3 is TGTGCCAGCAGCTTGGTGGGAAGGGACCGCTATGGCTACACCTTC.